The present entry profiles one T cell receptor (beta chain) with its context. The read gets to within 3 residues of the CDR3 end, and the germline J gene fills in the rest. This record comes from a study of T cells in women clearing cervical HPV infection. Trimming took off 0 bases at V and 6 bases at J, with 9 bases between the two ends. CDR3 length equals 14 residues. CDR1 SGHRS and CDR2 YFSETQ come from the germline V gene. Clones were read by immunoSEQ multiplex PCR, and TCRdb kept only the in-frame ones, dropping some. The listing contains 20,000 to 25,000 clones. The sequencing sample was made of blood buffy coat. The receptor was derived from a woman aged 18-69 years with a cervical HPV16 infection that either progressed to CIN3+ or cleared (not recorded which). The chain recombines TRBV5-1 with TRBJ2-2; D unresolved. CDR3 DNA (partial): TGCGCCAGCAGCTTGGCCAAGGGTTCCGGGGAG. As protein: CASSLAKGSGE. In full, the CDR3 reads CASSLAKGSGELFF.